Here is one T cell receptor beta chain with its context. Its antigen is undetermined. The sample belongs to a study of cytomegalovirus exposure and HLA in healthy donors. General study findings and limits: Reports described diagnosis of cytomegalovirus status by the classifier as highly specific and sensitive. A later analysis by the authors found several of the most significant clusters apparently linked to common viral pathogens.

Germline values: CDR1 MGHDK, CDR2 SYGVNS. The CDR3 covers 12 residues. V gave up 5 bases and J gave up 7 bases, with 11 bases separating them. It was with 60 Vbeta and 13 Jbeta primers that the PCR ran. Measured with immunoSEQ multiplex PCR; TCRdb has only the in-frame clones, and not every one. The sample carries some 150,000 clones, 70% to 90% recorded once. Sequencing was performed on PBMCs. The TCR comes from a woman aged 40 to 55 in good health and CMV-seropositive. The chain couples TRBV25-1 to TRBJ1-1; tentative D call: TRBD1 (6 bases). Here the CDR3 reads CASSIQGDEAFF. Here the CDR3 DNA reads TGTGCCAGCAGTATACAGGGTGATGAAGCTTTCTTT.